This TCR beta chain derives from a study of graft-versus-host responses after intestinal transplantation. Study-wide context: Those transplanted obtained multivisceral, liver-intestinal, or isolated intestinal grafts. Recipients uniformly received anti-thymocyte globulin induction, followed by tacrolimus and steroids for approximately 3 years. Study conclusions and caveats: The marrow of recipients harbored GvH clones, and ileum or blood showed some of them first.

For this clone: Its antigen is as yet unknown.

Germline V gene data show CDR1 as LNHDA and CDR2 as SQIVND (reference sequence). Trimming removed 8 bases from V and 4 bases from J, with 11 bases in between. The CDR3 is made up of 12 amino acids. Produced via immunoSEQ multiplex PCR; TCRdb's table is partial and in-frame only. The data hold approximately 86,000 clones, with under 95% observed a single time. The sequences come from unstimulated CD8+ T cells sorted from spleen or lymph node cells, collected before transplant. This sequence originates from a human donor who was the organ donor for an intestinal transplant. The chain employs TRBV19 and TRBJ1-2, with a possible D match to TRBD1 (6 bases). CDR3 in amino acids: CASQDRLYGYTF. The DNA for the CDR3 is TGTGCCAGTCAGGACAGACTCTATGGCTACACCTTC. Full variable domain (outside the CDR3, taken from reference TRBV19 and TRBJ1-2): DGGITQSPKYLFRKEGQNVTLSCEQNLNHDAMYWYRQDPGQGLRLIYYSQIVNDFQKGDIAEGYSVSREKKESFPLTVTSAQKNPTAFYLCASQDRLYGYTFGSGTRLTVV.